This TCR beta chain was recorded in a study of blood T cell repertoires in COVID-19 (dated by TCRdb to the early 2020s). A note on the overall study: The collaborator samples originated in the United States, Italy and Spain and spanned the acute and convalescent phases of COVID-19. The material from the prospective study consisted of cDNA or gDNA derived from T cells, B-cell-depleted T cells, or PBMCs. Where HLA class I and class II types were available, the types were taken from metadata supplied by the sample provider, not from assay-based typing. The repertoires were released in a freely available public database meant as a resource for research on the immune response to SARS-CoV-2. Samples were obtained from the ongoing ImmuneRACE study (first 160 participants) and from over 1,000 subjects provided by 6 global collaborators. A de-identified subject ID, COVID-19 status, age in years and sex were almost always included in the sample metadata. Deeply sampled blood TCRbeta repertoires from subjects exposed to, actively infected with, or recovered from COVID-19 were included in the dataset.

Of note for this clone: This receptor's antigen is unknown. Base qualities were left out, and no much larger clone turns up one base away.

The immunoSEQ Assay, a bias-controlled multiplex PCR, was used to amplify TCRbeta CDR3 regions from genomic DNA. As for the original processing: The number of nucleated cells in each sample was estimated from the amplification of reference gene primers within the assay. Sequence reads were collapsed and filtered to measure the absolute abundance of every unique TCRbeta CDR3 rearrangement. For each sample, productive Simpson clonality was calculated by taking the square root of Simpson's diversity index across productive rearrangements. TCRdb mirrors the immuneACCESS table, restricted to in-frame sequences. Some clones are absent from its copies; in checked studies, under half trace to an unresolved V gene, and the reason for the others is unknown. That table is the source of V, J and clone size, and D and trimming were worked out from the DNA. Counted in this sample were under 250,000 clones; more than 75% of them appeared once. Roughly 2.8% of the sample is in the top ten clones.

The CDR3 measures 13 amino acids from cysteine to phenylalanine. Here the CDR3 DNA is all that survives: 39 bases in frame from base 1. CDR1 is given as LNHDA and CDR2 as SQIVND, both from the germline V gene (reference sequence). Cut back by 7 bases and 3 bases, the V and J ends lie 10 bases apart. Another Seattle source contributed samples from volunteer blood donors who had recovered from COVID-19. Each collaborating institution followed its own protocols to collect whole blood in K2EDTA tubes. For TCRbeta analysis, collaborator samples were shipped as frozen whole blood, as isolated PBMCs, or as DNA extracted from either sample type. What the study reported, not specific to this receptor: Clinical and demographic metadata were provided uncurated, with the amount varying by source and participant.

The receptor was isolated from a man aged 50 to 59 who had recovered from COVID-19. Rearrangement joined TRBV19 to TRBJ1-5; perhaps TRBD1 is the D gene, with 6 bases matching. Specimen: peripheral blood. The CDR3 region has the sequence CASTPGHNQPQHF. The nucleotide sequence reads as follows: TGTGCCAGTACACCGGGACACAATCAGCCCCAGCATTTT.